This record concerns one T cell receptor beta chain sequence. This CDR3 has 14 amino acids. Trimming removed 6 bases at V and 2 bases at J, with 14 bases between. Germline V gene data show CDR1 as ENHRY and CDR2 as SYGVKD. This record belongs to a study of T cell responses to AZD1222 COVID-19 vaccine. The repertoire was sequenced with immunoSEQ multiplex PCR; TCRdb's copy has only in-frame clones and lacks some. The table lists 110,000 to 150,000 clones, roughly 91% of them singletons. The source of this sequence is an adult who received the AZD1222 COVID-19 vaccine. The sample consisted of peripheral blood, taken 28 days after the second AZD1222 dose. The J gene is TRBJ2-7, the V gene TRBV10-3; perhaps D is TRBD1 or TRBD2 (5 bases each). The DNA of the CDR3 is TGTGCCATCAGAACTTCGGGGCCCCCCTACGAGCAGTACTTC. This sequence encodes CAIRTSGPPYEQYF.